These T cell receptor beta chains were read from a single sample in a study of shared clonotypes between healthy human individuals. Data came from immunoSEQ multiplex PCR; TCRdb stores just in-frame clones and leaves some out. This sample has around 2.1 million clones, with more than 85% found just once. Sequenced sample: naive CD8+ T cells from PBMCs. Every receptor here comes from a young man in good health. Some clones in this sample may be carry-over from other donors' samples. The CDR3 runs from the conserved cysteine through the conserved F or W. The D gene is left open where the match is weak. Clone size is not always given. Where it is, it says once, few, many or a class for expanded clones.

V: TRBV9; D: TRBD2; size: .; J: TRBJ2-3; CDR3: CASSAGTSGRADTQYF; DNA: TGTGCCAGCAGCGCGGGGACTAGCGGGAGAGCAGATACGCAGTATTTT
V: TRBV6-1; D: TRBD1; size: .; J: TRBJ2-2; CDR3: CASRGQGANTGELFF; DNA: TGTGCCAGCAGGGGACAGGGGGCGAACACCGGGGAGCTGTTTTTT
V: TRBV6-5; D: TRBD1; size: .; J: TRBJ2-7; CDR3: CASSQTGTGGFEQYF; DNA: TGTGCCAGCAGTCAAACCGGGACAGGGGGCTTCGAGCAGTACTTC
V: TRBV7-3; D: TRBD2; size: .; J: TRBJ2-1; CDR3: CASSLAGGGDNEQFF; DNA: TGTGCCAGCAGCCTAGCGGGAGGCGGGGACAATGAGCAGTTCTTC
V: TRBV9; D: TRBD2; size: .; J: TRBJ2-1; CDR3: CASSVDGRAEDEQFF; DNA: TGTGCCAGCAGCGTAGACGGGAGGGCCGAAGATGAGCAGTTCTTC
V: TRBV5-1; D: .; size: once; J: TRBJ1-4; CDR3: CASSLAFGVNEKLFF; DNA: TGCGCCAGCAGCTTGGCGTTCGGGGTAAATGAAAAACTGTTTTTT
V: TRBV19; D: .; size: .; J: TRBJ2-5; CDR3: CASSPREAFQETQYF; DNA: TGTGCCAGTAGTCCCCGGGAAGCCTTCCAAGAGACCCAGTACTTC
V: TRBV19; D: TRBD1; size: .; J: TRBJ2-7; CDR3: CASSPIQGAADEQYF; DNA: TGTGCCAGTAGTCCCATACAGGGGGCAGCGGACGAGCAGTACTTC
V: TRBV11-2; D: TRBD1; size: .; J: TRBJ2-3; CDR3: CASSYWTGGRSTDTQYF; DNA: TGTGCCAGCAGCTACTGGACAGGGGGCAGGAGCACAGATACGCAGTATTTT
V: TRBV6-1; D: .; size: few; J: TRBJ1-1; CDR3: CATGGYFDTEAFF; DNA: TGTGCCACAGGCGGGTATTTCGACACTGAAGCTTTCTTT
V: TRBV5-5; D: TRBD2; size: .; J: TRBJ2-5; CDR3: CASSTLGRETQYF; DNA: TGTGCCAGCAGCACTCTCGGGAGGGAGACCCAGTACTTC
V: TRBV6-6; D: .; size: .; J: TRBJ2-7; CDR3: CASSYGAGLDYEQYF; DNA: TGTGCCAGCAGTTATGGGGCAGGGCTTGACTACGAGCAGTACTTC
V: TRBV19; D: TRBD1; size: .; J: TRBJ2-7; CDR3: CASSIQGRQGPSLNEQYF; DNA: TGTGCCAGTAGTATACAAGGGCGACAGGGCCCGTCTCTGAACGAGCAGTACTTC
V: TRBV10-2; D: .; size: .; J: TRBJ2-7; CDR3: CASGLVNTIYEQYF; DNA: TGCGCCAGCGGGTTAGTTAATACAATCTACGAGCAGTACTTC
V: TRBV9; D: .; size: .; J: TRBJ2-7; CDR3: CASSVGLNSYEQYF; DNA: TGTGCCAGCAGCGTAGGCTTGAATAGCTACGAGCAGTACTTC
V: TRBV7-6; D: TRBD1; size: .; J: TRBJ2-2; CDR3: CASSLEGRGYQLNTGELFF; DNA: TGTGCCAGCAGCTTAGAGGGCAGGGGGTACCAACTGAACACCGGGGAGCTGTTTTTT
V: TRBV30; D: .; size: few; J: TRBJ1-1; CDR3: CASDSVEAFF; DNA: TGTGCCTCGGACAGTGTTGAAGCTTTCTTT
V: TRBV7-9; D: .; size: .; J: TRBJ2-1; CDR3: CASTIGDTGYNEQFF; DNA: TGTGCCAGCACCATAGGGGATACGGGCTACAATGAGCAGTTCTTC
V: TRBV7-2; D: .; size: once; J: TRBJ2-7; CDR3: CASSLAAVEPVHEQYF; DNA: TGTGCCAGCAGCTTGGCAGCGGTGGAGCCCGTCCACGAGCAGTACTTC
V: TRBV30; D: TRBD2; size: .; J: TRBJ2-1; CDR3: CAWRIGQPGGNEQFF; DNA: TGTGCCTGGAGGATAGGCCAGCCGGGAGGCAATGAGCAGTTCTTC
V: TRBV29-1; D: .; size: few; J: TRBJ1-1; CDR3: CSARQENTEAFF; DNA: TGCAGCGCACGACAGGAAAACACTGAAGCTTTCTTT
V: TRBV4-1; D: .; size: .; J: TRBJ2-7; CDR3: CASSQEEIEDWFSYEQYF; DNA: TGCGCCAGCAGCCAAGAAGAGATAGAGGACTGGTTCTCCTACGAGCAGTACTTC
V: TRBV6-5; D: TRBD2; size: .; J: TRBJ2-3; CDR3: CASAGGVTDTQYF; DNA: TGTGCCAGCGCCGGGGGGGTTACAGATACGCAGTATTTT
V: TRBV7-9; D: .; size: once; J: TRBJ2-7; CDR3: CASSLGHLYEQYF; DNA: TGTGCCAGCAGCTTGGGACACCTCTACGAGCAGTACTTC
V: TRBV9; D: .; size: .; J: TRBJ1-3; CDR3: CASSVDRNTIYF; DNA: TGTGCCAGCAGCGTAGATAGAAACACCATATATTTT
V: TRBV7-2; D: TRBD1; size: .; J: TRBJ1-5; CDR3: CASSLRAGQGRQPQHF; DNA: TGTGCCAGCAGCTTAAGGGCGGGACAGGGTAGGCAGCCCCAGCATTTT
V: TRBV5-6; D: TRBD1; size: .; J: TRBJ1-1; CDR3: CASSWDRMNTEAFF; DNA: TGTGCCAGCAGCTGGGACAGGATGAACACTGAAGCTTTCTTT